These 29 T cell receptor beta chains were sequenced from one sample in a study of graft-versus-host responses after intestinal transplantation. Repertoires were generated with immunoSEQ multiplex PCR, while TCRdb's copy carries only in-frame clones and drops some. The repertoire has about 100,000 clones, roughly 90% of them found once; the top ten carry roughly 0.95%. Antigens of these TCRs are unknown. The specimen comprised unstimulated CD4+ T cells sorted from spleen or lymph node cells, sampled before transplant. Every receptor here comes from a human donor who was the organ donor for an intestinal transplant.

CDR3 DNA sequence: TGTGCCAGCAGTGAAGCTGGCAGGGGTCGTGGCTACACCTTC. This encodes CASSEAGRGRGYTF. The chain employs TRBV6-1 and TRBJ1-2; D is possibly TRBD1 (6 bases). CDR1 is MNHNS and CDR2 is SASEGT in the germline V gene. V lost 0 bases and J 7 bases, leaving 12 bases between the germline ends. This CDR3 is built from 14 residues.

This clone was counted a single time. The chain joins TRBV10-3 to TRBJ1-1; the match to TRBD1 covers 9 bases. After removal of 4 bases from V and 2 bases from J, the junction contained 2 bases not matched to a gene. Per the germline V gene, CDR1 is ENHRY and CDR2 is SYGVKD. The CDR3 length is 14 residues. In nucleotides, the CDR3 is TGTGCCATCAGTGGGGGACAGGGAAACACTGAAGCTTTCTTT. It encodes CAISGGQGNTEAFF.

This chain joins TRBV4-2 and TRBJ2-1; the D gene is possibly TRBD2 (6 bases). With 0 bases removed from V and 3 bases from J, the gap between germline ends came to 15 bases. CDR1 is LGHNA and CDR2 is YNFKEQ in the germline V gene. The CDR3 has 17 residues. The CDR3 reads CASSQDLAGMSYNEQFF. The CDR3 nucleotides are TGTGCCAGCAGCCAAGATCTTGCGGGGATGAGCTACAATGAGCAGTTCTTC.

The rearrangement joins TRBV19 to TRBJ2-1, with TRBD2 identical over 7 bases. V was pared by 6 bases and J by 8 bases, with 10 bases of the junction left unmatched. Germline CDR1 LNHDA, CDR2 SQIVND (reference sequence). CDR3 length equals 14 residues. CDR3 bases: TGTGCCAGTAGATTTGGGGGAGGGGAGGATGAGCAGTTCTTC. Translating gives CASRFGGGEDEQFF.

The V call is TRBV7-8, the J call TRBJ2-5; TRBD2 might be the D (5 bases). Germline V gives CDR1 SGHVS, CDR2 FQNEAQ. Trimming shortened V by 1 base and J by 0 bases, and 12 bases separated the two germline ends. The CDR3 sequence is 16 residues long. CDR3 loop: CASSLGLGENQETQYF. CDR3 in DNA: TGTGCCAGCAGCTTAGGCCTCGGGGAAAACCAAGAGACCCAGTACTTC. The full variable domain, rest sourced from reference TRBV7-8 and TRBJ2-5, is GAGVSQSPRYKVAKRGQDVALRCDPISGHVSLFWYQQALGQGPEFLTYFQNEAQLDKSGLPSDRFFAERPEGSVSTLKIQRTQQEDSAVYLCASSLGLGENQETQYFGPGTRLLVL.

The chain links TRBV25-1 to TRBJ1-2, with D uncertain. Trimming stripped 4 bases from V and 3 bases from J, with 9 bases between. The CDR3 has 13 amino acids. CDR1 and CDR2 (germline): MGHDK, SYGVNS. Here the CDR3 DNA reads TGTGCCAGCAGTGGTGGTGATTACTATGGCTACACCTTC. Protein sequence: CASSGGDYYGYTF.

The rearrangement joins TRBV5-4 to TRBJ2-5; 7 nucleotides align to TRBD2. The CDR3 length is 15 residues. Trimming at V came to 3 bases and at J to 4 bases, leaving 9 bases not matched to a gene. Germline CDR1 reads SGHNT; CDR2 reads YYREEE (reference sequence). In DNA, the CDR3 is TGTGCCAGCAGCTGGGGACGGGACTACACAGAGACCCAGTACTTC. It encodes CASSWGRDYTETQYF.

The genes are TRBV13 and TRBJ1-1, with D perhaps matching TRBD1 (5 bases). This CDR3 is built from 17 residues. The ends were cut back, 1 base at V and 1 base at J, with 16 bases in the middle. Germline CDR1 PRHDT, CDR2 FYEKMQ (reference sequence). The CDR3: CASSLVALRGKNTEAFF. The DNA for the CDR3 is TGTGCCAGCAGCTTAGTAGCTCTTCGGGGGAAGAACACTGAAGCTTTCTTT. Complete variable domain (other parts from reference TRBV13 and TRBJ1-1): AAGVIQSPRHLIKEKRETATLKCYPIPRHDTVYWYQQGPGQDPQFLISFYEKMQSDKGSIPDRFSAQQFSDYHSELNMSSLELGDSALYFCASSLVALRGKNTEAFFGQGTRLTVV.

The sample holds a few counts of this clone. This chain links TRBV18 with TRBJ1-4, with a possible D match to TRBD1 (6 bases). This CDR3 is built from 15 residues. V dropped 6 bases and J dropped 7 bases, with 18 bases sitting between them. Germline CDR1 KGHSH, CDR2 LQKENI. DNA of the CDR3: TGTGCCAGCTCGCCCCGACAGGCTGTAGGTGAAAAACTGTTTTTT. Amino acid sequence: CASSPRQAVGEKLFF. The full variable domain, completed using reference TRBV18 and TRBJ1-4, is NAGVMQNPRHLVRRRGQEARLRCSPMKGHSHVYWYRQLPEEGLKFMVYLQKENIIDESGMPKERFSAEFPKEGPSILRIQQVVRGDSAAYFCASSPRQAVGEKLFFGSGTQLSVL.

The rearrangement uses TRBV28 and TRBJ2-6; 7 bases fit TRBD1. The CDR3 has 15 residues. The ends lost 2 bases at V and 2 bases at J; junction bases unmatched: 0. Germline CDR1 is MDHEN and CDR2 is SYDVKM. CDR3 region: CASSLTGAGANVLTF. The CDR3 region has the DNA TGTGCCAGCAGTTTAACAGGGGCTGGGGCCAACGTCCTGACTTTC.

This chain links TRBV4-1 with TRBJ2-3, with D perhaps matching TRBD2 (5 bases). V was cut by 0 bases and J by 2 bases, with 21 bases left in between. CDR3 length: 19 residues. CDR1 and CDR2 (germline): MGHRA, YSYEKL. The CDR3 reads CASSQEGSNRLAHTDTQYF. The CDR3 coding sequence is TGCGCCAGCAGCCAAGAGGGCAGCAATCGGCTAGCCCACACAGATACGCAGTATTTT.

The chain is built from TRBV28 and TRBJ1-3; D unclear. The germline V and J ends were trimmed by 0 bases and 0 bases, with 9 bases remaining between them. From germline, CDR1 is MDHEN and CDR2 SYDVKM. The CDR3 sequence is 16 residues long. The CDR3 sequence is CASSLWIGASGNTIYF. The DNA of the CDR3 is TGTGCCAGCAGTTTATGGATCGGAGCCTCTGGAAACACCATATATTTT.

This clone was counted once. The rearrangement uses TRBV5-1 and TRBJ2-3; 9 bases are shared with TRBD2. From germline, CDR1 is SGHRS and CDR2 YFSETQ. With 4 bases clipped from V and 3 bases from J, the junction kept 18 bases outside the gene matches. The CDR3 extends over 19 amino acids. CDR3 sequence: CASSPTEPRSGGKTDTQYF. As DNA, the CDR3 is TGCGCCAGCAGCCCGACCGAGCCTAGGAGCGGGGGGAAGACAGATACGCAGTATTTT.

The rearrangement uses TRBV6-4 and TRBJ1-2; unclear D gene. V dropped 3 bases and J dropped 0 bases, with 8 bases sitting between them. Germline V gene data show CDR1 as MRHNA and CDR2 as SNTAGT. This CDR3 spans 14 amino acids. The CDR3 sequence is CASSEYRTNYGYTF. The CDR3 DNA sequence: TGTGCCAGCAGTGAATACAGAACTAACTATGGCTACACCTTC.

This clone occurred once. The CDR3 protein is CASSLRGNQPQHF. The CDR3 DNA reads as TGTGCCAGCAGCTTACGCGGCAATCAGCCCCAGCATTTT. The J gene is TRBJ1-5, the V gene TRBV7-8; unclear D gene. This CDR3 has 13 amino acids. V lost 2 bases and J 2 bases, leaving 4 bases between the germline ends. Germline values: CDR1 SGHVS, CDR2 FQNEAQ. The whole variable domain, filled in from reference TRBV7-8 and TRBJ1-5, reads GAGVSQSPRYKVAKRGQDVALRCDPISGHVSLFWYQQALGQGPEFLTYFQNEAQLDKSGLPSDRFFAERPEGSVSTLKIQRTQQEDSAVYLCASSLRGNQPQHFGDGTRLSIL.

The rearrangement uses TRBV4-1 and TRBJ1-1; D call uncertain. CDR1 and CDR2 from the germline V gene are MGHRA and YSYEKL. V was cut by 3 bases and J by 8 bases, with 13 bases left in between. CDR3 length equals 13 residues. This chain's CDR3 is CASSHLLKSEAFF. CDR3 nucleotide sequence: TGCGCCAGCAGCCATCTACTGAAATCAGAAGCTTTCTTT.

The chain couples TRBV10-3 to TRBJ2-7; D is perhaps TRBD1 (5 bases). V was cut by 11 bases and J by 1 base, with 15 bases left in between. In germline, CDR1 is ENHRY, CDR2 SYGVKD. There are 13 residues in the CDR3. The CDR3 region has the DNA TGTGCCTCCACCCAAAGGGGTTCCTACGAGCAGTACTTC. Translation: CASTQRGSYEQYF.

The chain carries TRBV10-3 and TRBJ1-5; tentative D call: TRBD1 (6 bases). In germline, CDR1 is ENHRY, CDR2 SYGVKD. CDR3 length equals 16 residues. V lost 0 bases and J 3 bases, leaving 12 bases between the germline ends. CDR3 amino acids: CAISESPTGSNQPQHF. In DNA form, the CDR3 reads TGTGCCATCAGTGAGTCGCCCACAGGGTCCAATCAGCCCCAGCATTTT.

The J gene is TRBJ1-2, the V gene TRBV15, with 7 bases lining up with TRBD1. V lost 0 bases, J lost 14 bases, and 15 bases stayed unmatched. CDR1 is LNHNV and CDR2 is YYDKDF in the germline V gene (reference sequence). This CDR3 is 15 amino acids long. The CDR3 nucleotides read TGTGCCACCAGCAGAGATGGTCGGCGACAGGGAATGCGGACCTTC. Protein: CATSRDGRRQGMRTF. Together with reference TRBV15 and TRBJ1-2, the CDR3 gives the full variable domain: DAMVIQNPRYQVTQFGKPVTLSCSQTLNHNVMYWYQQKSSQAPKLLFHYYDKDFNNEADTPDNFQSRRPNTSFCFLDIRSPGLGDTAMYLCATSRDGRRQGMRTFGSGTRLTVV.

V is TRBV2 and J is TRBJ1-3; D is uncertain. This CDR3 spans 16 amino acids. V was pared by 2 bases and J by 0 bases, with 11 bases between. The germline CDR1 and CDR2 sequences are SNHLY and FYNNEI. DNA of the CDR3: TGTGCCAGCAGTGAAAACGGGGAGATCTCTGGAAACACCATATATTTT. This gives the protein CASSENGEISGNTIYF.

The V call is TRBV27, the J call TRBJ2-3; D is possibly TRBD1 (5 bases). Germline lookup yields CDR1 MNHEY and CDR2 SMNVEV (reference sequence). CDR3 size: 14 residues. Trimming left V 3 bases short and J 0 bases short, with 7 bases between. This CDR3 is CASSLAGSTDTQYF. CDR3 sequence (DNA): TGTGCCAGCAGTTTGGCAGGGAGCACAGATACGCAGTATTTT.

This clone was detected once. This chain links TRBV5-6 with TRBJ2-5; D ambiguous. There are 13 residues in the CDR3. Trimming left V 2 bases short and J 0 bases short, with 5 bases between. CDR1 SGHDT and CDR2 YYEEEE come from the germline V gene. CDR3 amino acids: CASSFGHQETQYF. CDR3 nucleotide sequence: TGTGCCAGCAGCTTCGGACACCAAGAGACCCAGTACTTC. The full variable domain, with the rest looked up from reference TRBV5-6 and TRBJ2-5, is DAGVTQSPTHLIKTRGQQVTLRCSPKSGHDTVSWYQQALGQGPQFIFQYYEEEERQRGNFPDRFSGHQFPNYSSELNVNALLLGDSALYLCASSFGHQETQYFGPGTRLLVL.

J is TRBJ2-3 and V is TRBV25-1; no reliable D call. The CDR3 is 17 residues long. The V gene's germline CDR1 is MGHDK and CDR2 SYGVNS. Trimming stripped 4 bases from V and 0 bases from J, with 17 bases between. CDR3 loop: CASSGQPHPFSTDTQYF. The CDR3 nucleotides read TGTGCCAGCAGTGGTCAACCGCACCCTTTTAGCACAGATACGCAGTATTTT.

This rearrangement joins TRBV2 to TRBJ1-5; D is ambiguous. Trimming took off 7 bases at V and 2 bases at J, with 12 bases between the two ends. Germline V CDR1 and CDR2: SNHLY, FYNNEI. The CDR3 consists of 14 residues. The CDR3 loop reads CASTREGGNQPQHF. CDR3 bases: TGTGCCAGCACCCGGGAGGGAGGCAATCAGCCCCAGCATTTT.

The chain carries TRBV5-1 and TRBJ2-6, with a weak D call TRBD2 (6 bases). Trimming shortened V by 0 bases and J by 4 bases, and 11 bases separated the two germline ends. CDR3 length equals 16 residues. CDR1 and CDR2 from the germline V gene are SGHRS and YFSETQ. CDR3 nucleotides: TGCGCCAGCAGCTTGGGGGAGGTGCAAGGGGCCAACGTCCTGACTTTC. The encoded protein is CASSLGEVQGANVLTF.

This clone is a singleton in its sample. CDR3 DNA: TGTGCCAGCAGCCCGTGGGGGGTACCTAATTCACCCCTCCACTTT. Translating it yields CASSPWGVPNSPLHF. The chain recombines TRBV7-8 with TRBJ1-6; D may be TRBD1 (5 bases). V was trimmed by 5 bases and J by 6 bases, leaving 14 bases between them. CDR1 and CDR2 from the germline V gene are SGHVS and FQNEAQ. The CDR3 consists of 15 residues.

This rearrangement joins TRBV5-1 to TRBJ2-7; 8 nucleotides match TRBD1. CDR1 and CDR2 from the germline V gene are SGHRS and YFSETQ. CDR3 length equals 12 residues. Trimming at V came to 4 bases and at J to 6 bases, leaving 3 bases not matched to a gene. The CDR3 region is CASSRQGLEQYF. The CDR3 bases are TGCGCCAGCAGCCGACAGGGGCTCGAGCAGTACTTC.

This chain connects TRBV7-9 to TRBJ1-4; D uncertain. The V and J ends lost 1 base and 3 bases respectively, with 12 bases between them. The CDR3 totals 16 residues. Germline CDR1 is SEHNR and CDR2 is FQNEAQ (reference sequence). The CDR3 is CASSLEARGANEKLFF. The CDR3 DNA reads as TGTGCCAGCAGCTTAGAGGCCCGGGGAGCTAATGAAAAACTGTTTTTT.

This clone turned up a few times. This chain uses TRBV19 with TRBJ1-2; D is perhaps TRBD1 (6 bases). The germline V and J ends were trimmed by 7 bases and 8 bases, with 14 bases remaining between them. CDR3 length equals 12 residues. Germline CDR1 reads LNHDA; CDR2 reads SQIVND (reference sequence). The CDR3 loop reads CASTRGKGGYTF. The CDR3 bases are TGTGCCAGTACTAGGGGGAAGGGAGGCTACACCTTC.